The 3 T cell receptor beta chains listed next were all sequenced from one sample in a study of T-cell reconstitution after alpha-beta-depleted transplantation in children. Unique molecular identifiers were incorporated when the TCRbeta library was constructed. TCRdb re-called the PCR reads with MiXCR, one entry per CDR3 protein. The sample consists of 300,000 to 350,000 distinct CDR3 sequences, roughly 17% of them appearing once. Here the sequenced sample was PBMCs, mostly from graft donor cells, taken 360 days after TCRalphabeta/CD19-depleted stem cell transplant. Receptor source: a male patient between 2 and 10 years old who had a stem cell transplant for acute lymphoblastic leukemia, so the T cells may come from the graft donor.

The chain recombines TRBV4-3 with TRBJ2-1; no firm D call. The CDR3 sequence is 15 residues long. Germline CDR1 is LGHNA and CDR2 is YSLEER. V was pared by 0 bases and J by 9 bases, with 15 bases between. The CDR3 region has the DNA TGCGCCAGCAGCCAAGATCCGATGGCAGCATCTGAGCAGTTCTTC. Its protein product is CASSQDPMAASEQFF.

This sequence joins TRBV4-2 and TRBJ2-7; the D is unclear. This CDR3 is 13 amino acids long. Germline V CDR1 and CDR2: LGHNA, YNFKEQ. The V end was cut by 2 bases, the J end by 3 bases, with 8 bases between. The CDR3 loop reads CASSQTLHYEQYF. DNA for the CDR3: TGTGCCAGCAGCCAAACATTACACTACGAGCAGTACTTC.

J is TRBJ2-1 and V is TRBV7-9; D ambiguous. The CDR3 covers 14 residues. The germline CDR1 and CDR2 sequences are SEHNR and FQNEAQ (reference sequence). V dropped 5 bases and J dropped 3 bases, with 11 bases sitting between them. CDR3 bases: TGTGCCAGCAGCCGTAGGGCCGGCTACAATGAGCAGTTCTTC. This sequence encodes CASSRRAGYNEQFF.